One sample yielded the 10 T cell receptor beta chains listed below, sequenced in a study of lymphopenia after photon versus proton radiotherapy. Produced via immunoSEQ multiplex PCR; TCRdb's table is partial and in-frame only. The data hold approximately 29,000 clones, with over 75% observed a single time. Source: peripheral blood, taken from a patient treated with proton-based radiotherapy. The receptors derive from a woman in her 70s with pancreatic cancer.

In regard to this clone: Mismatch with germline at one junction end may stem from a read error. The gene calls are TRBV13 and TRBJ2-7; 8 bases align to TRBD2. The germline CDR1 and CDR2 sequences are PRHDT and FYEKMQ (reference sequence). There are 13 residues in the CDR3. The CDR3 DNA sequence: TGTGCCAGCAGTCGGACTAGCTCCCACGAGCAGTACTTC. This gives the protein CASSRTSSHEQYF.

The chain carries TRBV28 and TRBJ2-3; the D gene is possibly TRBD1 (5 bases). Trimming stripped 7 bases from V and 2 bases from J, with 16 bases between. Germline V lookup: CDR1 MDHEN, CDR2 SYDVKM. This CDR3 spans 15 amino acids. Written as DNA, the CDR3 is TGTGCCAGCACCCTTAATGGGGCAAACACAGATACGCAGTATTTT. It is translated as CASTLNGANTDTQYF.

By share, this clone counts as medium-sized (0.01 to 0.1%). This sequence joins TRBV28 and TRBJ2-2, with 7 bases aligning to TRBD2. V lost 7 bases to trimming and J lost 6 bases; unmatched junction nucleotides: 8. Germline values: CDR1 MDHEN, CDR2 SYDVKM. This CDR3 is 14 amino acids long. The chain's CDR3 is CASTAGVSPGELFF. For the CDR3, the DNA is TGTGCCAGCACGGCGGGAGTCTCTCCCGGGGAGCTGTTTTTT.

The chain recombines TRBV28 with TRBJ1-6; D call uncertain. This CDR3 contains 15 residues. The germline V and J ends were trimmed by 4 bases and 6 bases, with 13 bases remaining between them. Germline values: CDR1 MDHEN, CDR2 SYDVKM. CDR3 region: CASSSPRTGNSPLHF. Written as DNA, the CDR3 is TGTGCCAGCAGTTCCCCCAGGACGGGTAATTCACCCCTCCACTTT.

This clone was seen once. The CDR3 spells CASSLEGVYGYTF. The CDR3 DNA sequence: TGTGCCAGCAGTTTAGAGGGCGTCTATGGCTACACCTTC. This chain links TRBV6-5 with TRBJ1-2; no definite D call. Germline V gene data show CDR1 as MNHEY and CDR2 as SVGAGI. This CDR3 region has 13 residues. Trimming cost V 4 bases and J 4 bases, with 10 bases left between them.

The chain links TRBV6-6 to TRBJ2-7, with D perhaps TRBD1 (7 bases). This CDR3 is built from 14 residues. Germline assignment: CDR1 MNHNY and CDR2 SVGAGI (reference sequence). Trimming took 6 bases from V and 0 from J, leaving 12 bases between them. In DNA, the CDR3 is TGTGCCAGCAGGCGGGACAGCCGCTCCTACGAGCAGTACTTC. This encodes CASRRDSRSYEQYF.

For the CDR3, the DNA is TGTGCCAGCAGCCAAAATGCAGGGGGCGCGAGTGAAAAACTGTTTTTT. Translation gives CASSQNAGGASEKLFF. The chain links TRBV7-2 to TRBJ1-4; 8 positions match TRBD1. This CDR3 contains 16 residues. The germline gives CDR1 SGHTA, CDR2 FQGNSA. V shed 5 bases and J 7 bases; nucleotides not matched to a gene: 12.

The V gene is TRBV14, the J gene TRBJ2-1; the match to TRBD2 covers 9 bases. The V and J ends lost 5 bases and 4 bases, in that order; junction bases with no gene match: 9. Germline V CDR1 and CDR2: SGHDN, FVKESK. This CDR3 has 16 amino acids. CDR3 residues: CASSGASGRTYNEQFF. The CDR3 DNA is TGTGCCAGCAGCGGGGCAAGCGGGAGGACTTACAATGAGCAGTTCTTC.

By sample fraction, this clone is medium-sized (0.01 to 0.1%). The chain carries TRBV7-3 and TRBJ2-1, with unresolved D. The germline gives CDR1 SGHTA, CDR2 FQGTGA. The CDR3 is 14 residues long. Trimming stripped 4 bases from V and 6 bases from J, with 13 bases between. CDR3 residues: CASSSSLGTNEQFF. The DNA of the CDR3 is TGTGCCAGCAGCTCCTCCCTTGGCACCAATGAGCAGTTCTTC.

The chain's CDR3 is CASSLDGGANYGYTF. The CDR3 nucleotides are TGTGCCAGCAGCTTAGATGGAGGAGCTAACTATGGCTACACCTTC. This chain links TRBV7-2 with TRBJ1-2, with no clear D. CDR3 length: 15 amino acids. V lost 1 base to trimming and J lost 0 bases, with 9 bases between them. Germline V gene data show CDR1 as SGHTA and CDR2 as FQGNSA.